Following are 15 T cell receptor beta chains from one sample sequenced in a study of beta chain features in type 1 diabetes. Investigators reverse transcribed all isolated RNA, so they sequenced expressed TCRB transcripts. Only in-frame clones appear in the TCRdb table, and some are missing; sequencing was by immunoSEQ multiplex PCR. The sample contains about half a million clones, approximately 10% of which appear only once. Material: naive CD4+ T cells from blood. These receptors all come from a woman aged 18-35 years in good health.

This clone was seen only a few times. The chain is built from TRBV11-3 and TRBJ2-3; perhaps D is TRBD1 or TRBD2 (6 bases each). V was cut by 5 bases and J by 6 bases, with 12 bases left in between. Germline values: CDR1 SGHNT, CDR2 YENEEA. The CDR3 runs 13 residues. CDR3 in amino acids: CASSRRGQDTQYF. The CDR3 DNA follows: TGTGCCAGCAGCCGTCGGGGGCAGGATACGCAGTATTTT.

The chain uses TRBV7-8 and TRBJ2-7; tentatively, D is TRBD1 (5 bases). Looked up from germline, CDR1 is SGHVS and CDR2 is FQNEAQ. V lost 5 bases and J 3 bases, leaving 11 bases between the germline ends. The CDR3 totals 13 residues. This CDR3 is CASSPRAFYEQYV. The DNA of the CDR3 is TGTGCCAGCAGCCCCAGGGCCTTCTACGAGCAGTACGTC.

This clone came up many times. The chain is built from TRBV25-1 and TRBJ2-4; 10 bases line up with TRBD2. This CDR3 comprises 15 residues. Germline V CDR1 and CDR2: MGHDK, SYGVNS. Trimming took 1 base from V and 7 from J; bases not matched to a gene: 4. The CDR3 loop reads CASSELLAGSNIQYF. CDR3 DNA sequence: TGTGCCAGCAGTGAATTACTAGCGGGGAGCAACATTCAGTACTTC.

The chain employs TRBV7-8 and TRBJ2-3, with 8 bases fitting TRBD1. This CDR3 has 17 residues. In germline, CDR1 is SGHVS, CDR2 FQNEAQ. The junction had 14 bases not matched to a gene; V was cut back by 7 bases and J by 2 bases. CDR3 bases: TGTGCCAGCATCCTCCGTAGGGCAGGGGGCTTCACAGATACGCAGTATTTT. Translating it yields CASILRRAGGFTDTQYF.

This clone has just a few counts. The rearrangement joins TRBV6-6 to TRBJ2-3; no definite D call. The CDR3 length is 16 residues. CDR1 is MNHNY, CDR2 SVGAGI, per germline (reference sequence). V lost 0 bases to trimming and J lost 0 bases, with 10 bases between them. The CDR3 loop is CASSYSFNPSTDTQYF. The CDR3 nucleotides are TGTGCCAGCAGTTACTCGTTTAACCCTAGCACAGATACGCAGTATTTT.

The CDR3 region has the DNA TGTGCCAGCAGTCTGCGGGGACAGGCGGCCTCCCGCGAGCAGTACGTC. As protein: CASSLRGQAASREQYV. The chain links TRBV28 to TRBJ2-7; 8 nucleotides agree with TRBD1. Germline assignment: CDR1 MDHEN and CDR2 SYDVKM. The CDR3 totals 16 residues. With 5 bases clipped from V and 6 bases from J, the junction kept 15 bases outside the gene matches.

The chain combines TRBV5-1 with TRBJ2-1; a weak D match, TRBD1 (5 bases). There are 15 residues in the CDR3. Trimming took 5 bases from V and 4 from J, leaving 16 bases between them. Per germline, CDR1 SGHRS and CDR2 YFSETQ. The CDR3 sequence: CASSDVQGSYNEQFF. The CDR3 DNA follows: TGCGCCAGCAGTGATGTCCAGGGCTCTTACAATGAGCAGTTCTTC. Combining the CDR3 with reference TRBV5-1 and TRBJ2-1 gives the whole variable domain KAGVTQTPRYLIKTRGQQVTLSCSPISGHRSVSWYQQTPGQGLQFLFEYFSETQRNKGNFPGRFSGRQFSNSRSEMNVSTLELGDSALYLCASSDVQGSYNEQFFGPGTRLTVL.

This clone was recorded a few times. J is TRBJ2-2 and V is TRBV2; unclear D gene. V lost 4 bases and J 8 bases, leaving 2 bases between the germline ends. The CDR3 has 10 amino acids. CDR1 and CDR2 from the germline V gene are SNHLY and FYNNEI. The CDR3 bases are TGTGCCAGCAGTGGGGGGGAGCTGTTTTTT. Residues: CASSGGELFF. The complete variable domain, with remaining parts taken from reference TRBV2 and TRBJ2-2, reads EPEVTQTPSHQVTQMGQEVILRCVPISNHLYFYWYRQILGQKVEFLVSFYNNEISEKSEIFDDQFSVERPDGSNFTLKIRSTKLEDSAMYFCASSGGELFFGEGSRLTVL.

The chain carries TRBV5-1 and TRBJ2-2; D may be TRBD1 (5 bases). There are 16 residues in the CDR3. Trimming left V 6 bases short and J 5 bases short, with 20 bases between. Germline assignment: CDR1 SGHRS and CDR2 YFSETQ. In DNA, the CDR3 is TGCGCCAGCAAAGTATCAGGGATGATGGGGACCGGGGAGCTGTTTTTT. Translating gives CASKVSGMMGTGELFF.

V is TRBV6-1 and J is TRBJ2-1; D not certain. The germline gives CDR1 MNHNS, CDR2 SASEGT. Trimming shortened V by 4 bases and J by 7 bases, and 11 bases separated the two germline ends. The CDR3 length is 13 residues. Here the CDR3 reads CASSGALWNEQFF. CDR3 in DNA: TGTGCCAGCAGTGGTGCGTTGTGGAATGAGCAGTTCTTC.

The chain has TRBV6-6 and TRBJ2-5, with a weak D call TRBD2 (5 bases). The germline V and J ends were trimmed by 8 bases and 3 bases, with 22 bases remaining between them. The CDR3 has 16 residues. Germline V CDR1 and CDR2: MNHNY, SVGAGI (reference sequence). CDR3 DNA: TGTGCCAGCGTCCCCGGGAAGGGAGCAAGTAAAGAGACCCAGTACTTC. This translates into CASVPGKGASKETQYF.

For the CDR3, the DNA is TGTGCCTGGAGTTCCCAGACAGGGGGCAATCAGCCCCAGCATTTT. Amino acid sequence: CAWSSQTGGNQPQHF. This chain connects TRBV30 to TRBJ1-5; TRBD1 aligns across 8 bases. There are 15 residues in the CDR3. J was trimmed by 2 bases and V by 2 bases; bases with no gene match: 5. Looked up from germline, CDR1 is GTSNPN and CDR2 is SVGIG (reference sequence).

The table lists this clone with a few counts. The rearrangement joins TRBV13 to TRBJ1-1; no reliable D call. V gave up 8 bases and J gave up 2 bases, with 6 bases separating them. The V gene's germline CDR1 is PRHDT and CDR2 FYEKMQ (reference sequence). The CDR3 covers 11 residues. CDR3 residues: CASGVNTEAFF. The DNA for the CDR3 is TGTGCCAGCGGGGTAAACACTGAAGCTTTCTTT.

The gene calls are TRBV6-5 and TRBJ1-2; D gene unclear. The germline CDR1 and CDR2 sequences are MNHEY and SVGAGI. The CDR3 covers 13 residues. Trimming removed 0 bases from V and 7 bases from J, with 9 bases in between. CDR3 nucleotide sequence: TGTGCCAGCAGTTACTCGGCTGGAAGTGGCTACACCTTC. It translates to CASSYSAGSGYTF.

This chain connects TRBV9 to TRBJ2-7; the D gene could be TRBD1 or TRBD2 (5 bases each). The V gene's germline CDR1 is SGDLS and CDR2 YYNGEE. The CDR3 covers 13 residues. V was pared by 7 bases and J by 6 bases, with 17 bases between. The CDR3 loop is CASGTGTRGEQYF. CDR3 nucleotide sequence: TGTGCCAGCGGCACGGGTACTAGGGGCGAGCAGTACTTC.